Given below is one TCR beta chain in context. Its target is not known. The entirety of the isolated RNA underwent reverse transcription, so expressed TCRB transcripts were sequenced. Generated by immunoSEQ multiplex PCR, the TCRdb table keeps only in-frame clones and is missing some. The repertoire includes approximately 150,000 clones, around 9% of them detected once, and around 0.79% sits in the top ten. The data are from a study of beta chain features in type 1 diabetes. General observations from the study: Shortening of TCRB CDR3s, moderate but significant, appeared in all four CD4+ subsets of Type 1 diabetes patients.

Each of the CD4+ naive, central memory, regulatory and stem cell-like memory populations was sorted via CD45RO/CCR7/CD25/CD127/CD95/CD27. CDR3 length equals 15 residues. Germline V gives CDR1 MGHDK, CDR2 SYGVNS. The J segment lost 9 bases and the V segment lost 3 bases, leaving 9 bases of the junction unmatched. The sample taken for sequencing was central memory CD4+ T cells from blood. V is TRBV25-1 and J is TRBJ2-1; TRBD1 aligns across 9 bases. This receptor was identified in a man aged 25-45 years with type 1 diabetes. DNA for the CDR3: TGTGCCAGCAGTGAGCATACAGGGGGCATCGGTGAGCAGTTCTTC. Translation gives CASSEHTGGIGEQFF.